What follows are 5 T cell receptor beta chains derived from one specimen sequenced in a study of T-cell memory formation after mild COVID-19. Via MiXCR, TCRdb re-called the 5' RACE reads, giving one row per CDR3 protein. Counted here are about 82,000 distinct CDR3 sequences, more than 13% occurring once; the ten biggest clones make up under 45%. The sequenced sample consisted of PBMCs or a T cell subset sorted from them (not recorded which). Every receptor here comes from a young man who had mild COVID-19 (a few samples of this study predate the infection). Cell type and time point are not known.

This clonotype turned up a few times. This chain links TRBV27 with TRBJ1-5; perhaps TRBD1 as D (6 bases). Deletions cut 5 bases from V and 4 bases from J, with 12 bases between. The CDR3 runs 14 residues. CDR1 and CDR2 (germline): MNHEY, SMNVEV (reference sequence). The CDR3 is CASSTQGENQPQHF. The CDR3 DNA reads TGTGCCAGCAGTACACAGGGAGAAAATCAGCCCCAGCATTTT.

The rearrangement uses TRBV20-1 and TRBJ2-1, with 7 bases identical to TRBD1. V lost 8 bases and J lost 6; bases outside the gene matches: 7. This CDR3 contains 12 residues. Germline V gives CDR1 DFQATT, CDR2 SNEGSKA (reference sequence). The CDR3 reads CSQTGDGNEQFF. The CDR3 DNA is TGCAGTCAAACAGGGGACGGCAATGAGCAGTTCTTC.

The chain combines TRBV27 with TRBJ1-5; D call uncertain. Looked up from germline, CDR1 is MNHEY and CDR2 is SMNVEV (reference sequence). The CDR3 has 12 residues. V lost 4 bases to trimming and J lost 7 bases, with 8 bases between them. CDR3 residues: CASSYHGQPQHF. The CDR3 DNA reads TGTGCCAGCAGTTATCATGGCCAGCCCCAGCATTTT.

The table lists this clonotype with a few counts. The CDR3 DNA is TGTGCCATCTCCCTGGGGACTAGCGGCTACAATGAGCAGTTCTTC. Residues: CAISLGTSGYNEQFF. This chain connects TRBV6-2 or TRBV6-3 to TRBJ2-1; 11 bases align to TRBD2. V dropped 10 bases and J dropped 3; count of bases not matched to a gene: 8. The CDR3 is 15 amino acids. The germline CDR1 and CDR2 sequences are MNHEY and SVGEGT.

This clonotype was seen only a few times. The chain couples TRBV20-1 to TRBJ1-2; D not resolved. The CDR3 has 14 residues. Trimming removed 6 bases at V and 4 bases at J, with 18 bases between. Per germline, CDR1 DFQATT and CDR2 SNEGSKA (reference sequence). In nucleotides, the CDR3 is TGCAGTGCCGTTCATGGGATTAATAGCTATGGCTACACCTTC. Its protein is CSAVHGINSYGYTF.